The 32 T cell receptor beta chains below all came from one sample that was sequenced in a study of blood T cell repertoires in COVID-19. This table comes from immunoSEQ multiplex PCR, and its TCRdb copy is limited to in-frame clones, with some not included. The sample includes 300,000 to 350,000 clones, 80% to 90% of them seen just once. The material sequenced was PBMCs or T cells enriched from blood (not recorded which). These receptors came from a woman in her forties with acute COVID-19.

Here the CDR3 DNA reads TGTGCCAGTAGTGGGGACAGCTTACAGTGGGCGGATACGCAGTATTTT. It codes for CASSGDSLQWADTQYF. The J gene is TRBJ2-3, the V gene TRBV19; 7 positions match TRBD1. Germline CDR1 LNHDA, CDR2 SQIVND (reference sequence). CDR3 length equals 16 residues. V lost 5 bases and J lost 6; bases outside the gene matches: 14.

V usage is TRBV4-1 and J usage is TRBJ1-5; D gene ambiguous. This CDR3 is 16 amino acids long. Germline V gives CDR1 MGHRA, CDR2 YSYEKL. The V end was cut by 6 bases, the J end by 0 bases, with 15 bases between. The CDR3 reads CASRLDGDYSNQPQHF. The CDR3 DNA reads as TGCGCCAGCAGGCTGGACGGAGACTATAGCAATCAGCCCCAGCATTTT.

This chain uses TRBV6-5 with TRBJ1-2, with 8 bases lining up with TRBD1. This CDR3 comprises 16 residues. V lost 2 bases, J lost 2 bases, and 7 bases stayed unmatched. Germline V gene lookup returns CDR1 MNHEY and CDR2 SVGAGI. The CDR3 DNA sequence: TGTGCCAGCAGTTACGGGGGGACAGGATTGAACTATGGCTACACCTTC. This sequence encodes CASSYGGTGLNYGYTF.

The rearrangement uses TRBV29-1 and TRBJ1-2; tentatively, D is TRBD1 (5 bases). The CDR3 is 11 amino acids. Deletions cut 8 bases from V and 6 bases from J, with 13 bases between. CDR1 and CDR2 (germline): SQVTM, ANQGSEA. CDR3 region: CSFDRGNGYTF. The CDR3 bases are TGCAGCTTCGACCGGGGGAATGGCTACACCTTC.

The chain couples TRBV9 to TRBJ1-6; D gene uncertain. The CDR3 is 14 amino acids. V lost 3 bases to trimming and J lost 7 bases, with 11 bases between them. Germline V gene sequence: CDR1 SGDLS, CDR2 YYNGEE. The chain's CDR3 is CASSADLWNSPLHF. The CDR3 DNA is TGTGCCAGCAGCGCCGACTTGTGGAATTCACCCCTCCACTTT.

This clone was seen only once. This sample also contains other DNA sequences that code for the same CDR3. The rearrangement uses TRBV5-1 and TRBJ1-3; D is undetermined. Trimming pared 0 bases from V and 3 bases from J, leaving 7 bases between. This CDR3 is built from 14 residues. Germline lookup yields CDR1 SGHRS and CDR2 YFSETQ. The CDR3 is CASSLARGGNTIYF. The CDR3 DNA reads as TGCGCCAGCAGCTTGGCCAGAGGTGGAAACACCATATATTTT. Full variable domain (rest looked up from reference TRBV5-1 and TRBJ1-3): KAGVTQTPRYLIKTRGQQVTLSCSPISGHRSVSWYQQTPGQGLQFLFEYFSETQRNKGNFPGRFSGRQFSNSRSEMNVSTLELGDSALYLCASSLARGGNTIYFGEGSWLTVV.

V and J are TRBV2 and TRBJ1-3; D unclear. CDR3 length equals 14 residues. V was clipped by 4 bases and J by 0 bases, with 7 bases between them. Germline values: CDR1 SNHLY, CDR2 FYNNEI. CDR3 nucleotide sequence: TGTGCCAGCAGTGGGCGGGGCTCTGGAAACACCATATATTTT. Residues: CASSGRGSGNTIYF.

The CDR3 coding sequence is TGTGCCAGCAGTGTAGCGGGAGGAAAGTGGGTCACAGATACGCAGTATTTT. Translated: CASSVAGGKWVTDTQYF. The rearrangement uses TRBV2 and TRBJ2-3, with 10 bases fitting TRBD2. V was clipped by 4 bases and J by 2 bases; unmatched bases: 9. The CDR3 loop spans 17 amino acids. From germline, CDR1 is SNHLY and CDR2 FYNNEI.

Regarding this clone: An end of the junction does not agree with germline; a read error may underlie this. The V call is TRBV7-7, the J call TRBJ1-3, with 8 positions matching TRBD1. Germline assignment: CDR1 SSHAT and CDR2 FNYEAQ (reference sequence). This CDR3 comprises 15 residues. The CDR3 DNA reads TGTGCTAGCAGCACCGGACAGGGCTCTGGAAACACCATATATTTT. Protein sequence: CASSTGQGSGNTIYF.

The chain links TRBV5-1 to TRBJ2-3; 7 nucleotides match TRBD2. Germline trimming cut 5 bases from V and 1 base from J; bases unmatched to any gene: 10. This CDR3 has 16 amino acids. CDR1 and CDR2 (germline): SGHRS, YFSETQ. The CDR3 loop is CASRPGASGRTDTQYF. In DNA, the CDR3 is TGCGCCAGCAGACCCGGCGCTAGCGGTCGCACAGATACGCAGTATTTT.

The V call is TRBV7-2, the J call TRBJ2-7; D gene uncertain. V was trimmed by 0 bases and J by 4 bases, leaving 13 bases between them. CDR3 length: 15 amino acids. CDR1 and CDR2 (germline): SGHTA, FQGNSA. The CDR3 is CASSLASIAAYEQYF. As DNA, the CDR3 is TGTGCCAGCAGCTTAGCCAGCATAGCCGCGTACGAGCAGTACTTC.

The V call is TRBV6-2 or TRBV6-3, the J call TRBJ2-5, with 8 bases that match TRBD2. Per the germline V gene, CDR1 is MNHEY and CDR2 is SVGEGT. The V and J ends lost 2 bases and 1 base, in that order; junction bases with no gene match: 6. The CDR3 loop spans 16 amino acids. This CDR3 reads CASSYLYGGVQETQYF. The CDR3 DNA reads TGTGCCAGCAGTTACCTCTACGGGGGGGTCCAAGAGACCCAGTACTTC.

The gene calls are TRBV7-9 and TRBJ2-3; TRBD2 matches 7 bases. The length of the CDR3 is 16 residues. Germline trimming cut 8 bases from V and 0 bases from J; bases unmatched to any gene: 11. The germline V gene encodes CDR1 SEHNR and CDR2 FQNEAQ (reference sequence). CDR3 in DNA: TGTGCCAGCGAGCCACCGATCGGGAGGAGCACAGATACGCAGTATTTT. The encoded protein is CASEPPIGRSTDTQYF.

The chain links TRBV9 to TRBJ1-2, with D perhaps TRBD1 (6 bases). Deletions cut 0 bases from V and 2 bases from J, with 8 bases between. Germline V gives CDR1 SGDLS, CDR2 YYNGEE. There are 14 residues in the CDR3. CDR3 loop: CASSVVDRNYGYTF. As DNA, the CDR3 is TGTGCCAGCAGCGTAGTAGACAGGAACTATGGCTACACCTTC. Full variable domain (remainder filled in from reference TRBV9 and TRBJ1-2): DSGVTQTPKHLITATGQRVTLRCSPRSGDLSVYWYQQSLDQGLQFLIQYYNGEERAKGNILERFSAQQFPDLHSELNLSSLELGDSALYFCASSVVDRNYGYTFGSGTRLTVV.

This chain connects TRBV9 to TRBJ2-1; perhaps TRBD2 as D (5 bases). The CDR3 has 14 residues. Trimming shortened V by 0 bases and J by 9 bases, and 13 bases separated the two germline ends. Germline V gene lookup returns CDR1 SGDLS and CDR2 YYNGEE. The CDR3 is CASSVELSVPEQFF. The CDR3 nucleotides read TGTGCCAGCAGCGTAGAGCTTAGCGTACCTGAGCAGTTCTTC.

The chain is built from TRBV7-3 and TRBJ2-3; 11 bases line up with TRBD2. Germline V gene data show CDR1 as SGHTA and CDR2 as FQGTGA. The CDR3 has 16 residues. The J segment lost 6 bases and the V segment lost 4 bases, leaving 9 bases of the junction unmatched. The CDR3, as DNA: TGTGCCAGCAGCTCCCAGACTAGCGGGATTGGGGATACGCAGTATTTT. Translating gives CASSSQTSGIGDTQYF.

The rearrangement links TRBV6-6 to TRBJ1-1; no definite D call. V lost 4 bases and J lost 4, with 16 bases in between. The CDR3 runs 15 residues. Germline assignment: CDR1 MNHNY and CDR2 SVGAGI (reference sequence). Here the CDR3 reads CASSSTANAGTEAFF. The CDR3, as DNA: TGTGCCAGCAGTTCAACCGCGAATGCGGGCACTGAAGCTTTCTTT.

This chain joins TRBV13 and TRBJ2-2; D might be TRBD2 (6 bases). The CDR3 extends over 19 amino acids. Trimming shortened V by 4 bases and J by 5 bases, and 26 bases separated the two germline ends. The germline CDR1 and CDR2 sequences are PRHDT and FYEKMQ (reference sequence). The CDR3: CASSSRPLGLSLTTGELFF. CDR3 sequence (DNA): TGTGCCAGCAGCTCACGGCCCTTGGGACTCAGTCTTACTACCGGGGAGCTGTTTTTT.

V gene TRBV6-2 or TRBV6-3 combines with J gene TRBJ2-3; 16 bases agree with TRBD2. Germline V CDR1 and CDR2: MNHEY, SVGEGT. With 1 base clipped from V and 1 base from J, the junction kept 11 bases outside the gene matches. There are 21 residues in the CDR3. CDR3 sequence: CASSYLTSGTSGGAGTDTQYF. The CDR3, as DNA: TGTGCCAGCAGTTACTTAACCTCCGGGACTAGCGGGGGGGCGGGCACAGATACGCAGTATTTT.

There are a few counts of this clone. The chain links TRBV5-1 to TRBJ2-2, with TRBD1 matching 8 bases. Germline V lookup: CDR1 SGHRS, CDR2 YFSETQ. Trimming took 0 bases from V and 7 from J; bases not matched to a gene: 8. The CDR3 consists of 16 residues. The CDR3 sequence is CASSLEWTGIGGELFF. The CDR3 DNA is TGCGCCAGCAGCTTGGAATGGACAGGGATTGGCGGGGAGCTGTTTTTT.

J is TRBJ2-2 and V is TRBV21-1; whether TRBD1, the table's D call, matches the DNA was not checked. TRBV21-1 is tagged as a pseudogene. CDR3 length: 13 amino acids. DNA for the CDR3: TGTGCCAGCAACATCCAGGGTGCCGGGGAGCTGTTTTTT. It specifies CASNIQGAGELFF.

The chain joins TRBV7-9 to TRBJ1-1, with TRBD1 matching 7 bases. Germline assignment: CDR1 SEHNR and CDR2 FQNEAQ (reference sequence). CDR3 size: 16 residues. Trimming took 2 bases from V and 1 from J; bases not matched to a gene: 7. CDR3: CASSLSVGTENTEAFF. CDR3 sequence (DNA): TGTGCCAGCAGCTTATCCGTGGGGACAGAGAACACTGAAGCTTTCTTT.

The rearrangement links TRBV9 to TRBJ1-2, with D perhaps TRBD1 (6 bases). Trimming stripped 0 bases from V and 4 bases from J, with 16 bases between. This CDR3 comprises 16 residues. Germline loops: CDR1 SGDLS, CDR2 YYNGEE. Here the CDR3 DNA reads TGTGCCAGCAGCGTAGGATGGTCGGGGGGCAGCTATGGCTACACCTTC. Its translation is CASSVGWSGGSYGYTF. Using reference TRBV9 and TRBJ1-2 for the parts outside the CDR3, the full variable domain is DSGVTQTPKHLITATGQRVTLRCSPRSGDLSVYWYQQSLDQGLQFLIQYYNGEERAKGNILERFSAQQFPDLHSELNLSSLELGDSALYFCASSVGWSGGSYGYTFGSGTRLTVV.

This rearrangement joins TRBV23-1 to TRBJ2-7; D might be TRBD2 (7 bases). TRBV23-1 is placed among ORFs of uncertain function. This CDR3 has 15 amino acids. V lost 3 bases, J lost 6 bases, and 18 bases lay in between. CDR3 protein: CASSHRAGAPGEQYF. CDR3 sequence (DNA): TGCGCCAGCAGTCATCGGGCGGGGGCCCCCGGCGAGCAGTACTTC.

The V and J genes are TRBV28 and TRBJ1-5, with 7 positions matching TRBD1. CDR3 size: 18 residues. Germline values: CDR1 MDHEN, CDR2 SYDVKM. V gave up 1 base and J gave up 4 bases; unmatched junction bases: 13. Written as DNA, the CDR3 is TGTGCCAGCAGTTTATTCGCCAAGGGGGGACAGCCTAATCAGCCCCAGCATTTT. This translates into CASSLFAKGGQPNQPQHF.

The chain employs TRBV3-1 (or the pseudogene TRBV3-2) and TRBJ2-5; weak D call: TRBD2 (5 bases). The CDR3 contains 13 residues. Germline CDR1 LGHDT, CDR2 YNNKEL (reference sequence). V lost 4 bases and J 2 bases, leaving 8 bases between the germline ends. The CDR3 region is CASSPSGQETQYF. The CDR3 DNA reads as TGTGCCAGCAGCCCCTCGGGGCAAGAGACCCAGTACTTC.

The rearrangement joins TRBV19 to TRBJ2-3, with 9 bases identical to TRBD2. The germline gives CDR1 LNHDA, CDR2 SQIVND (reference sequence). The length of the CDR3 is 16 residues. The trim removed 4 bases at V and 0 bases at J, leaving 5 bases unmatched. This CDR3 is CASSTLAGVSTDTQYF. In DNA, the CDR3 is TGTGCCAGTAGTACTTTAGCGGGAGTAAGCACAGATACGCAGTATTTT.

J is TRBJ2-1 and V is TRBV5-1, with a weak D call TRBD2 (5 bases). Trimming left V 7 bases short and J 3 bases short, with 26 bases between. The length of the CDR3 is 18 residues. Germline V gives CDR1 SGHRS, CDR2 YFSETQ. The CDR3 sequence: CASDLLEATPSFYNEQFF. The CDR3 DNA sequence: TGCGCCAGCGATTTACTGGAGGCGACTCCTTCCTTCTACAATGAGCAGTTCTTC.

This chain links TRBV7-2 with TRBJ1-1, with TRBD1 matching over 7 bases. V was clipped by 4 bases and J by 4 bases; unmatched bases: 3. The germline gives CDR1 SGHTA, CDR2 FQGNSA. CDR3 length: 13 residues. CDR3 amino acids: CASSSNRGTEAFF. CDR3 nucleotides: TGTGCCAGCAGCTCAAACAGGGGCACTGAAGCTTTCTTT.

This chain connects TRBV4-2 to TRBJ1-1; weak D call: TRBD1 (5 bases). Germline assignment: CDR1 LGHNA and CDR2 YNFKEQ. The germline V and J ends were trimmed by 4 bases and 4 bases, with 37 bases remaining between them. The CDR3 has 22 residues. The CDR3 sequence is CASSPRGTRHRTPTAMTTEAFF. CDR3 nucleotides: TGTGCCAGCAGCCCACGCGGGACTCGACACAGGACGCCCACCGCTATGACCACTGAAGCTTTCTTT.

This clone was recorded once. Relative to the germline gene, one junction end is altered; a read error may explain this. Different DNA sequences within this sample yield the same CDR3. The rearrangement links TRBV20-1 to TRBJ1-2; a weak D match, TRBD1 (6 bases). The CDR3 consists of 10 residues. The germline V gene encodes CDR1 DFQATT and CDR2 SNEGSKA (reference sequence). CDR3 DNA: TGTAGTGTTGCAGGGGATGGCTACACCTTC. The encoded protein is CSVAGDGYTF.

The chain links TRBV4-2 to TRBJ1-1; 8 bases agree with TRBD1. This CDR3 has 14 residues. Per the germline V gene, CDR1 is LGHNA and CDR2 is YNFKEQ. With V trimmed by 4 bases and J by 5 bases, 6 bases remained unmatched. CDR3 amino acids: CASSPDRGMTEAFF. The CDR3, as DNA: TGTGCCAGCAGCCCCGACAGGGGTATGACTGAAGCTTTCTTT.